The present T cell receptor (beta chain) was sequenced within a study of T cells after yellow fever vaccination. This clonotype was recorded many times. One entry per CDR3 protein results from TCRdb running MiXCR on the 5' RACE reads. The sample includes a few hundred thousand distinct CDR3 sequences, about 4.5% of them seen just once. This TCR was recovered from a man aged 18 to 35 who received the YFV17D yellow fever vaccine. Material: PBMCs, obtained 15 days after the yellow fever booster vaccination.

This CDR3 reads CASSVGEGAYEQYF. The CDR3 DNA sequence: TGTGCCAGCAGCGTAGGGGAGGGGGCATACGAGCAGTACTTC. This sequence joins TRBV9 and TRBJ2-7, with D perhaps being TRBD1 or TRBD2 (7 bases each). CDR1 and CDR2 from the germline V gene are SGDLS and YYNGEE. The CDR3 loop spans 14 amino acids. V was trimmed by 0 bases and J by 4 bases, leaving 11 bases between them.